This T cell receptor beta chain was sequenced during a study of T cells expressing NK-cell markers. From germline, CDR1 is DFQATT and CDR2 SNEGSKA (reference sequence). The CDR3 sequence is 15 residues long. Remarks on this clonotype: The target antigen is unknown.

General observations from the study: Among several donors, these clonotypes also ranked first in the CD3+CD56-NKG2C+ fraction.

TCRdb reprocessed the 5' RACE reads, keeping one entry per CDR3 protein, no DNA. The ten top clones account for around 5.2%, within a sample of roughly 380,000 distinct CDR3 sequences. The sample consisted of blood T cells: a sorted CD56 or NKG2C T cell subset, CD4+ or CD8+ T cells, or bulk PBMC T cells (not recorded which). The source of this sequence is a man aged 18-69 years in good health. The gene calls are TRBV20-1 and TRBJ2-1; checking the TCRdb D call of TRBD1 is not possible without DNA. The CDR3 spells CSARTGQGGSNEQFF.